The 31 T cell receptor beta chains presented below share a single source sample, sequenced in a study of blood T cell repertoires in COVID-19. TCRdb's copy holds only in-frame clones and misses some; the assay was immunoSEQ multiplex PCR. This repertoire shows 220,000 or so clones, 86% found once; its top ten account for approximately 10%. Input material: peripheral blood. Receptor source: a woman aged 45-65 years with COVID-19, enrolled during active disease.

This clone was seen a few times. This rearrangement joins TRBV7-9 to TRBJ2-1, with D possibly TRBD2 on 5 matching bases. CDR3 length equals 16 residues. Germline-derived CDR1 and CDR2 are SEHNR and FQNEAQ (reference sequence). V was shortened by 0 bases and J by 3 bases, with 12 bases between the two germline ends. CDR3 protein: CASSLAEEAIYNEQFF. The CDR3 region has the DNA TGTGCCAGCAGCTTAGCCGAGGAGGCTATCTACAATGAGCAGTTCTTC.

The chain is built from TRBV27 and TRBJ1-5, with 7 bases matching TRBD1. Trimming at V came to 6 bases and at J to 6 bases, leaving 11 bases not matched to a gene. The CDR3 is made up of 15 amino acids. The V gene's germline CDR1 is MNHEY and CDR2 SMNVEV (reference sequence). CDR3 DNA: TGTGCCAGCAGGGACACAGGGGCCTCAGGTCAGCCCCAGCATTTT. The encoded protein is CASRDTGASGQPQHF.

The V gene is TRBV2, the J gene TRBJ2-2; 11 nucleotides align to TRBD2. The CDR3 covers 14 residues. Per germline, CDR1 SNHLY and CDR2 FYNNEI. The trim removed 7 bases at V and 6 bases at J, leaving 4 bases unmatched. In DNA form, the CDR3 reads TGTGCCAGCAACGTAGCGGGGGGGGCCGGGGAGCTGTTTTTT. It codes for CASNVAGGAGELFF.

V gene TRBV4-2 combines with J gene TRBJ1-5; D gene unclear. The CDR3 contains 14 residues. V was pared by 1 base and J by 1 base, with 5 bases between. Germline V gives CDR1 LGHNA, CDR2 YNFKEQ. The CDR3 sequence is CASSQGQSNQPQHF. In DNA, the CDR3 is TGTGCCAGCAGCCAAGGACAAAGCAATCAGCCCCAGCATTTT.

The J gene is TRBJ2-3, the V gene TRBV7-8, with 9 bases matching TRBD1. This CDR3 spans 14 amino acids. V shed 6 bases and J 4 bases; nucleotides not matched to a gene: 5. The germline V gene has CDR1 SGHVS and CDR2 FQNEAQ. CDR3 residues: CASSPQGASDTQYF. The CDR3 bases are TGTGCCAGCAGTCCACAGGGGGCCTCAGATACGCAGTATTTT.

The V gene is TRBV5-4, the J gene TRBJ2-2, with unresolved D. Per the germline V gene, CDR1 is SGHNT and CDR2 is YYREEE (reference sequence). V was pared by 3 bases and J by 0 bases, with 12 bases between. CDR3 length: 16 residues. CDR3 protein: CASSSPSSANTGELFF. The CDR3 DNA follows: TGTGCCAGCAGCTCCCCCTCCTCCGCGAACACCGGGGAGCTGTTTTTT.

This clone was recorded a few times. This CDR3 is also generated by other DNA sequences in the sample. The chain combines TRBV11-3 with TRBJ1-3; 10 positions match TRBD1. Per the germline V gene, CDR1 is SGHNT and CDR2 is YENEEA. CDR3 size: 15 residues. Trimming cost V 5 bases and J 2 bases; bases outside gene matches: 3. CDR3 bases: TGTGCCAGCAGCCCGGGACAGGGGCCTGGAAACACCATATATTTT. The encoded protein is CASSPGQGPGNTIYF.

V is TRBV6-2 or TRBV6-3 and J is TRBJ2-3, with 12 bases matching TRBD1. Trimming at V came to 4 bases and at J to 5 bases, leaving 16 bases not matched to a gene. This CDR3 is built from 19 residues. Germline values: CDR1 MNHEY, CDR2 SVGEGT. CDR3: CASSWSVMLGQGAGDTQYF. The CDR3 coding sequence is TGTGCCAGCAGTTGGAGCGTTATGTTGGGACAGGGGGCCGGAGATACGCAGTATTTT.

The rearrangement joins TRBV19 to TRBJ2-1; TRBD1 matches 8 bases. Germline lookup yields CDR1 LNHDA and CDR2 SQIVND (reference sequence). V was clipped by 3 bases and J by 2 bases; unmatched bases: 6. This CDR3 is built from 16 residues. CDR3 nucleotides: TGTGCCAGTAGTATCTATGGACAGGGAACCTACAATGAGCAGTTCTTC. Encoded protein: CASSIYGQGTYNEQFF. Combining the CDR3 with reference TRBV19 and TRBJ2-1 gives the whole variable domain DGGITQSPKYLFRKEGQNVTLSCEQNLNHDAMYWYRQDPGQGLRLIYYSQIVNDFQKGDIAEGYSVSREKKESFPLTVTSAQKNPTAFYLCASSIYGQGTYNEQFFGPGTRLTVL.

The genes are TRBV5-4 and TRBJ2-1; 12 nucleotides line up with TRBD2. The CDR3 runs 18 residues. CDR1 and CDR2 from the germline V gene are SGHNT and YYREEE (reference sequence). Unmatched junction bases numbered 6, after V lost 2 bases and J lost 0 bases. The CDR3 DNA is TGTGCCAGCAGCTTCGGACTAGCGGGGCCTTCCTCCTACAATGAGCAGTTCTTC. As protein: CASSFGLAGPSSYNEQFF.

The rearrangement links TRBV6-5 to TRBJ1-4; TRBD1 is a possible D gene (6 bases). V dropped 5 bases and J dropped 0 bases, with 7 bases sitting between them. This CDR3 contains 14 residues. Germline CDR1 MNHEY, CDR2 SVGAGI. This CDR3 is CASSRTATNEKLFF. The CDR3 coding sequence is TGTGCCAGCAGTAGGACAGCAACTAATGAAAAACTGTTTTTT.

The rearrangement uses TRBV19 and TRBJ2-5; D is possibly TRBD2 (5 bases). CDR1 and CDR2 from the germline V gene are LNHDA and SQIVND (reference sequence). CDR3 length: 14 residues. With 8 bases removed from V and 1 base from J, the gap between germline ends came to 14 bases. The CDR3 is CASSQRGVQETQYF. CDR3 coding DNA: TGTGCCAGTTCACAACGGGGAGTCCAAGAGACCCAGTACTTC.

The J gene is TRBJ2-7, the V gene TRBV7-2; 11 nucleotides line up with TRBD1. The CDR3 spans 18 residues. CDR1 and CDR2 from the germline V gene are SGHTA and FQGNSA. J gave up 2 bases and V 1 base, and 10 bases lay outside the gene matches. The CDR3 sequence: CASSLGGTGGIVTYEQYF. The CDR3 DNA sequence: TGTGCCAGCAGCTTAGGAGGGACAGGGGGTATCGTCACCTACGAGCAGTACTTC.

This clone was observed a few times. J is TRBJ2-7 and V is TRBV19, with D perhaps TRBD2 (5 bases). The ends were cut back, 0 bases at V and 0 bases at J, with 21 bases in the middle. CDR1 LNHDA and CDR2 SQIVND come from the germline V gene (reference sequence). The CDR3 spans 19 residues. The CDR3 reads CASSIDFARTGEGSYEQYF. The CDR3 coding sequence is TGTGCCAGTAGTATAGATTTTGCTCGGACCGGCGAGGGCTCCTACGAGCAGTACTTC. The full variable domain, its missing parts supplied by reference TRBV19 and TRBJ2-7, is DGGITQSPKYLFRKEGQNVTLSCEQNLNHDAMYWYRQDPGQGLRLIYYSQIVNDFQKGDIAEGYSVSREKKESFPLTVTSAQKNPTAFYLCASSIDFARTGEGSYEQYFGPGTRLTVT.

V and J are TRBV3-1 (or the pseudogene TRBV3-2) and TRBJ2-2; TRBD1 is a possible D gene (5 bases). Germline CDR1 LGHDT, CDR2 YNNKEL (reference sequence). The CDR3 consists of 17 residues. V lost 0 bases to trimming and J lost 4 bases, with 15 bases between them. CDR3 nucleotides: TGTGCCAGCAGCCAAGAGTCAAGGGGCATATCCACCGGGGAGCTGTTTTTT. It yields the protein CASSQESRGISTGELFF.

The V call is TRBV6-2 or TRBV6-3, the J call TRBJ2-2; a possible D gene is TRBD1 (5 bases). Germline V gene sequence: CDR1 MNHEY, CDR2 SVGEGT. The V end lost 6 bases, the J end lost 4 bases, and 12 bases lay between the germline ends. CDR3 length: 14 amino acids. CDR3 sequence (DNA): TGTGCCAGCAGCTATTTACAGGCCACCGGGGAGCTGTTTTTT. Translated: CASSYLQATGELFF.

This clone has more than one count but fewer than ten. The rearrangement links TRBV27 to TRBJ2-1; a weak D match, TRBD2 (5 bases). The CDR3 extends over 18 amino acids. V lost 4 bases, J lost 6 bases, and 25 bases lay in between. Germline V gene data show CDR1 as MNHEY and CDR2 as SMNVEV (reference sequence). The CDR3: CASSSTLLGSGPINEQFF. CDR3 sequence (DNA): TGTGCCAGCAGTTCCACCCTACTAGGGAGTGGGCCCATCAATGAGCAGTTCTTC.

This clone occurred once. This chain connects TRBV2 to TRBJ1-1; D perhaps matches TRBD1 (6 bases). Germline assignment: CDR1 SNHLY and CDR2 FYNNEI. This CDR3 is 13 amino acids long. The V end lost 7 bases, the J end lost 0 bases, and 9 bases lay between the germline ends. CDR3 coding DNA: TGTGCCAGCATTGGGACATTGAACACTGAAGCTTTCTTT. Protein product: CASIGTLNTEAFF.

The gene calls are TRBV11-2 and TRBJ1-5, with 8 bases identical to TRBD1. CDR3 length: 14 residues. CDR1 SGHAT and CDR2 FQNNGV come from the germline V gene. V shed 5 bases and J 4 bases; nucleotides not matched to a gene: 4. In nucleotides, the CDR3 is TGTGCCAGCAGCGCCGGGACAGGAAATCAGCCCCAGCATTTT. Protein product: CASSAGTGNQPQHF.

In this sample, this clone turned up once. The gene calls are TRBV6-2 or TRBV6-3 and TRBJ2-1; 9 bases fit TRBD2. CDR1 is MNHEY and CDR2 is SVGEGT in the germline V gene. V lost 4 bases, J lost 8 bases, and 9 bases stayed unmatched. The CDR3 sequence is 15 residues long. CDR3 loop: CASSFRGLARDEQFF. Here the CDR3 DNA reads TGTGCCAGCAGTTTCCGGGGACTAGCTAGGGATGAGCAGTTCTTC.

The gene calls are TRBV6-2 or TRBV6-3 and TRBJ1-2; D ambiguous. The CDR3 has 12 residues. V lost 2 bases to trimming and J lost 7 bases, with 8 bases between them. Per the germline V gene, CDR1 is MNHEY and CDR2 is SVGEGT. For the CDR3, the DNA is TGTGCCAGCAGTTACGCGGTGGCTGGCTACACCTTC. Translated, it gives CASSYAVAGYTF.

The rearrangement uses TRBV7-2 and TRBJ1-5; maybe TRBD1 (5 bases). Germline CDR1 reads SGHTA; CDR2 reads FQGNSA. The CDR3 contains 15 residues. The V end lost 5 bases, the J end lost 0 bases, and 11 bases lay between the germline ends. CDR3 sequence reads: CASSLGHNSNQPQHF. The CDR3 DNA sequence: TGTGCCAGCAGCCTTGGACATAATAGCAATCAGCCCCAGCATTTT.

The chain uses TRBV19 and TRBJ1-2, with 8 bases matching TRBD1. CDR1 and CDR2 (germline): LNHDA, SQIVND (reference sequence). The J segment lost 4 bases and the V segment lost 5 bases, leaving 9 bases of the junction unmatched. This CDR3 spans 15 amino acids. The CDR3 DNA follows: TGTGCCAGTAGTTTCGGACAGGGCCTGCTCTATGGCTACACCTTC. It encodes CASSFGQGLLYGYTF.

The chain employs TRBV6-1 and TRBJ2-1; 9 bases fit TRBD2. The CDR3 covers 16 residues. Per the germline V gene, CDR1 is MNHNS and CDR2 is SASEGT. After removal of 2 bases from V and 7 bases from J, the junction contained 9 bases not matched to a gene. The CDR3 bases are TGTGCCAGCAGTGAAAAGGGATCAGCGGGGGGTAATGAGCAGTTCTTC. Translating gives CASSEKGSAGGNEQFF.

The chain uses TRBV6-5 and TRBJ1-5, with 7 bases lining up with TRBD1. Per the germline V gene, CDR1 is MNHEY and CDR2 is SVGAGI. V was clipped by 5 bases and J by 6 bases; unmatched bases: 7. The length of the CDR3 is 14 residues. This chain's CDR3 is CASSRDRAGQPQHF. For the CDR3, the DNA is TGTGCCAGCAGTAGAGACAGGGCCGGTCAGCCCCAGCATTTT.

This clone has just one count. J is TRBJ1-4 and V is TRBV5-8; D ambiguous. Trimming removed 4 bases at V and 7 bases at J, with 11 bases between. Germline lookup yields CDR1 SGHTS and CDR2 YDEGEE. The CDR3 is 13 residues long. Here the CDR3 reads CASSTGAFEKLFF. CDR3 bases: TGTGCCAGCAGCACCGGAGCTTTTGAAAAACTGTTTTTT.

The chain carries TRBV12-5 and TRBJ2-7; D call uncertain. This CDR3 contains 11 residues. CDR1 and CDR2 from the germline V gene are LGHNT and FRNRAP. The germline V and J ends were trimmed by 5 bases and 6 bases, with 8 bases remaining between them. The CDR3 sequence: CASGILGEQYF. CDR3 DNA sequence: TGTGCTAGTGGTATCCTCGGCGAGCAGTACTTC.

The gene calls are TRBV19 and TRBJ2-5; 7 bases match TRBD1. The CDR3 has 15 amino acids. V was clipped by 7 bases and J by 5 bases; unmatched bases: 13. Germline V gene lookup returns CDR1 LNHDA and CDR2 SQIVND (reference sequence). Here the CDR3 reads CASTSATGYGETQYF. CDR3 DNA sequence: TGTGCCAGTACCTCCGCGACAGGGTATGGGGAGACCCAGTACTTC.

The genes are TRBV27 and TRBJ1-5; TRBD1 matches at 7 bases. Trimming took 10 bases from V and 6 from J; bases not matched to a gene: 15. Germline V CDR1 and CDR2: MNHEY, SMNVEV (reference sequence). The CDR3 is 15 residues long. The CDR3 bases are TGTGCCACCCGTTCGACAGGGACCTTCACTCAGCCCCAGCATTTT. It yields the protein CATRSTGTFTQPQHF.

This rearrangement joins TRBV14 to TRBJ2-3; TRBD2 matches at 14 bases. This CDR3 spans 19 amino acids. The germline gives CDR1 SGHDN, CDR2 FVKESK. V was pared by 4 bases and J by 0 bases, with 9 bases of the junction left unmatched. CDR3 protein: CASSLSLGLAGVSTDTQYF. The CDR3 DNA follows: TGTGCCAGCAGCCTTTCGCTGGGACTAGCGGGGGTTAGCACAGATACGCAGTATTTT.

The V call is TRBV19, the J call TRBJ2-1, with no clear D. Germline values: CDR1 LNHDA, CDR2 SQIVND (reference sequence). CDR3 length: 12 residues. V was pared by 2 bases and J by 5 bases, with 4 bases between. The DNA for the CDR3 is TGTGCCAGTAGTATATATAACAATGAGCAGTTCTTC. It translates to CASSIYNNEQFF.